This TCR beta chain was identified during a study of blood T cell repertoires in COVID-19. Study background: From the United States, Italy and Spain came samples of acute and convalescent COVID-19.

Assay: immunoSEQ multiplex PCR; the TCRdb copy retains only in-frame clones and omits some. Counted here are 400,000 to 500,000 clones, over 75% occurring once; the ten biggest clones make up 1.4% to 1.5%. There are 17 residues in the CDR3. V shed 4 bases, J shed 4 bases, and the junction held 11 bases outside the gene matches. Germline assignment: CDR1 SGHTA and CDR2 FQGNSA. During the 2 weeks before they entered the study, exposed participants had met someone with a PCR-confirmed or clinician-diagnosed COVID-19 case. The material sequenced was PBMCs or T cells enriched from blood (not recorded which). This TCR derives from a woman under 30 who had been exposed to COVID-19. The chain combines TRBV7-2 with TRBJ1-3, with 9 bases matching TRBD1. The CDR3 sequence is CASSSSGQGGLGNTIYF. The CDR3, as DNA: TGTGCCAGCAGCTCATCGGGACAGGGCGGTCTCGGAAACACCATATATTTT. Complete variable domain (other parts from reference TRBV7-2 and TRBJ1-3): GAGVSQSPSNKVTEKGKDVELRCDPISGHTALYWYRQSLGQGLEFLIYFQGNSAPDKSGLPSDRFSAERTGGSVSTLTIQRTQQEDSAVYLCASSSSGQGGLGNTIYFGEGSWLTVV.